A single sample gave rise to the 9 T cell receptor beta chains below, sequenced in a study of cytomegalovirus exposure and HLA in healthy donors. The study ran its PCR with 60 Vbeta and 13 Jbeta primers. The repertoire was sequenced with immunoSEQ multiplex PCR; TCRdb's copy has only in-frame clones and lacks some. The sample table sets out 150,000 to 200,000 clones. Material for sequencing was PBMCs. The receptor source for this set is a woman aged 60-75 years in good health and CMV-seronegative.

V is TRBV19 and J is TRBJ2-7; the D gene is possibly TRBD1 (6 bases). CDR1 is LNHDA and CDR2 is SQIVND in the germline V gene (reference sequence). V was clipped by 6 bases and J by 10 bases, with 13 bases between them. This CDR3 spans 11 amino acids. CDR3 loop: CASSTTGKQYF. The CDR3, as DNA: TGTGCCAGTAGCACCACAGGGAAACAGTACTTC.

This sequence joins TRBV18 and TRBJ1-3, with TRBD1 as a possible D gene (5 bases). The germline V gene has CDR1 KGHSH and CDR2 LQKENI. This CDR3 comprises 15 residues. V was trimmed by 2 bases and J by 4 bases, leaving 12 bases between them. Here the CDR3 reads CASSPRGSLGNTIYF. DNA for the CDR3: TGTGCCAGCTCACCAAGGGGTTCGCTCGGAAACACCATATATTTT.

The J gene is TRBJ2-1, the V gene TRBV10-3, with TRBD2 matching 10 bases. The germline CDR1 and CDR2 sequences are ENHRY and SYGVKD. With V trimmed by 4 bases and J by 5 bases, 2 bases remained unmatched. This CDR3 is 14 amino acids long. CDR3 sequence: CAISGTSGNNEQFF. In DNA, the CDR3 is TGTGCCATCAGTGGGACTAGCGGTAACAATGAGCAGTTCTTC.

The V and J genes are TRBV21-1 and TRBJ1-1; whether TRBD1, the table's D call, matches the DNA was not checked. TRBV21-1 is deemed a pseudogene. This CDR3 comprises 15 residues. CDR3 in DNA: TGTGCCAGCAGCGTCCCGGGACAGGGGGCATACGAAGCTTTCTTT. Translation: CASSVPGQGAYEAFF.

The J gene is TRBJ2-1, the V gene TRBV5-1; 8 nucleotides agree with TRBD2. Germline-derived CDR1 and CDR2 are SGHRS and YFSETQ. The CDR3 has 16 residues. Unmatched junction bases numbered 15, after V lost 4 bases and J lost 9 bases. In DNA, the CDR3 is TGCGCCAGCAGCCCCGGAACGGGGACTAGTGGTAGTGAGCAGTTCTTC. It yields the protein CASSPGTGTSGSEQFF.

The V and J genes are TRBV19 and TRBJ2-3, with TRBD2 matching over 9 bases. CDR3 length: 14 amino acids. V was pared by 4 bases and J by 5 bases, with 4 bases of the junction left unmatched. From germline, CDR1 is LNHDA and CDR2 SQIVND (reference sequence). The CDR3 is CASSSGRAGDTQYF. CDR3 in DNA: TGTGCCAGTAGTAGCGGGAGGGCCGGAGATACGCAGTATTTT.

The chain carries TRBV4-3 and TRBJ1-2; 10 nucleotides agree with TRBD1. With 4 bases clipped from V and 8 bases from J, the junction kept 4 bases outside the gene matches. Germline V gene data show CDR1 as LGHNA and CDR2 as YSLEER. This CDR3 is 13 amino acids long. The CDR3 DNA is TGCGCCAGCAGCCCCCGGGACAGGGGAGGCTACACCTTC. Translating it yields CASSPRDRGGYTF.

The chain uses TRBV27 and TRBJ2-5; maybe TRBD1 (6 bases). CDR1 and CDR2 from the germline V gene are MNHEY and SMNVEV (reference sequence). The CDR3 spans 14 residues. The ends were cut back, 0 bases at V and 3 bases at J, with 8 bases in the middle. CDR3 DNA: TGTGCCAGCAGTTTATCATGGACAGAAGAGACCCAGTACTTC. Translating gives CASSLSWTEETQYF.

This chain joins TRBV5-1 and TRBJ1-1; 11 bases are a match to TRBD1. The V gene's germline CDR1 is SGHRS and CDR2 YFSETQ. This CDR3 has 16 residues. V lost 1 base and J lost 5; bases outside the gene matches: 7. CDR3 region: CASSLFGTGGWTEAFF. The CDR3 bases are TGCGCCAGCAGCTTGTTCGGGACAGGGGGTTGGACTGAAGCTTTCTTT.